The T cell receptor beta chain under discussion was sequenced for a study of cytomegalovirus exposure and HLA in healthy donors. Data came from immunoSEQ multiplex PCR; TCRdb stores just in-frame clones and leaves some out. The table includes tens of thousands of clones, around 90% detected once. The CDR3 loop spans 14 amino acids. CDR1 PRHDT and CDR2 FYEKMQ come from the germline V gene (reference sequence). V lost 3 bases, J lost 6 bases, and 8 bases stayed unmatched. Sequencing was done on a sample of PBMCs. This TCR was sampled from a man between 18 and 35 years old in good health and CMV-seronegative. The rearrangement uses TRBV13 and TRBJ2-7, with 7 bases lining up with TRBD1. The CDR3 here is CASSFSTGPLEQYF. DNA for the CDR3: TGTGCCAGCAGCTTCTCGACAGGGCCTCTCGAGCAGTACTTC. Combining the CDR3 with reference TRBV13 and TRBJ2-7 gives the whole variable domain AAGVIQSPRHLIKEKRETATLKCYPIPRHDTVYWYQQGPGQDPQFLISFYEKMQSDKGSIPDRFSAQQFSDYHSELNMSSLELGDSALYFCASSFSTGPLEQYFGPGTRLTVT.